This T cell receptor beta chain was identified in a study of T cell clonality in common variable immunodeficiency. Study conclusions and caveats: Compared with healthy controls, CVID subjects showed increased TCRbeta clonality, mostly in about a third. What drives increased CVID clonality needs T cell subpopulation sequencing.

Here immunoSEQ multiplex PCR was the method, and the copy in TCRdb shows in-frame clones only, minus some. In total the sample includes 50,000 to 60,000 clones, none of them seen once. This clone has ten or more counts. The antigen remains undetermined. The CDR3 is cut off 3 residues early in the read; its end comes from the germline J gene. In germline, CDR1 is SNHLY, CDR2 FYNNEI. With V trimmed by 1 base and J by 8 bases, 14 bases remained unmatched. CDR3 length: 17 residues. The chain links TRBV2 to TRBJ2-1; 7 bases agree with TRBD1. The clonotype originates from a person between 18 and 69 years old in good health. The material sequenced was peripheral blood mononuclear cells. The sequenced part of the CDR3 DNA is TGTGCCAGCAGTGAAGAAGAGGGGGTACAGGGGCGGGATGAG. Protein product: CASSEEEGVQGRDE. The entire CDR3 reads CASSEEEGVQGRDEQFF.